The present T cell receptor (beta chain) was sequenced within a study of blood T cells in healthy people across ages. Trimming took 2 bases from V and 2 from J; bases not matched to a gene: 9. Germline loops: CDR1 DFQATT, CDR2 SNEGSKA (reference sequence). The CDR3 loop spans 16 amino acids. Primers used in a second PCR of roughly 6 to 11 cycles were a sample-barcoded 5' primer and a J-beta primer mix. TCRdb used MiXCR to reprocess the 5' RACE reads, holding one entry per CDR3 protein. The repertoire includes 1.5 million to 2 million distinct CDR3 sequences, 40% to 55% of them detected once, and more than 2% sits in the top ten.

The sequence was obtained from a middle-aged woman in good health. The specimen was blood. The genes are TRBV20-1 and TRBJ2-7; 10 positions agree with TRBD1. CDR3: CSARPVGTGEAYEQYF. For the CDR3, the DNA is TGCAGTGCTAGACCAGTCGGGACAGGGGAGGCCTACGAGCAGTACTTC.